These 13 T cell receptor beta chains share one sample of origin, sequenced in a study of type 1 regulatory T cells. From the reads, TCRdb called clonotypes with MiXCR, one entry per CDR3 protein. The sample contains approximately 97,000 distinct CDR3 sequences, 31% of which appear only once. The sequenced material came from CD4+ T cells, either the whole sample or a sorted fraction (not recorded which). The receptors derive from a human donor in good health.

The V and J genes are TRBV5-6 and TRBJ1-6; D not resolved. From germline, CDR1 is SGHDT and CDR2 YYEEEE. The CDR3 is made up of 15 amino acids. Deletions cut 2 bases from V and 0 bases from J, with 6 bases between. The CDR3 nucleotides read TGTGCCAGCAGCTTCGAGAGCTCCTATAATTCACCCCTCCACTTT. Translation: CASSFESSYNSPLHF.

The chain is built from TRBV29-1 and TRBJ2-7, with D unclear. The CDR3 consists of 11 residues. CDR1 is SQVTM, CDR2 ANQGSEA, per germline. The CDR3 region has the DNA TGCAACGGCGTACAGAACTACGAGCAGTACTTC. This sequence encodes CNGVQNYEQYF.

About this clonotype: One junction end does not reproduce the germline sequence, and a read error may be involved. The chain uses TRBV18 and TRBJ2-5; D perhaps matches TRBD1 (5 bases). This CDR3 has 13 amino acids. Germline lookup yields CDR1 KGHSH and CDR2 LQKENI. In DNA, the CDR3 is TGTGCCAGCTCTTCAGACAGCCAAGAGACCCAGCACTTC. This codes for CASSSDSQETQHF.

The chain is built from TRBV7-3 and TRBJ1-1, with a tentative D call TRBD1 (5 bases). The germline CDR1 and CDR2 sequences are SGHTA and FQGTGA. Trimming stripped 7 bases from V and 5 bases from J, with 14 bases between. This CDR3 is built from 13 residues. The CDR3 DNA is TGTGCCAGCAAATTACCGGGGGAAACTGAAGCTTTCTTT. Protein product: CASKLPGETEAFF.

CDR3 protein: CATSAGTTGDHEQYF. The CDR3 nucleotides are TGTGCCACCAGTGCCGGCACTACAGGGGACCACGAGCAGTACTTC. The chain links TRBV24-1 to TRBJ2-7; 7 nucleotides align to TRBD1. V lost 5 bases, J lost 5 bases, and 11 bases stayed unmatched. CDR1 KGHDR and CDR2 SFDVKD come from the germline V gene. The CDR3 runs 15 residues.

This clonotype was detected only a few times. The chain employs TRBV12-5 and TRBJ1-1; D possibly corresponds to TRBD1 (6 bases). The length of the CDR3 is 13 residues. V gave up 7 bases and J gave up 6 bases, with 15 bases separating them. CDR1 is LGHNT, CDR2 FRNRAP, per germline. This chain's CDR3 is CASALGGGAEAFF. CDR3 nucleotides: TGTGCTAGTGCCCTGGGCGGGGGCGCTGAAGCTTTCTTT.

V usage is TRBV7-2 and J usage is TRBJ2-3; 14 nucleotides align to TRBD2. The CDR3 length is 15 residues. The V and J ends lost 6 bases and 6 bases, in that order; junction bases with no gene match: 5. Germline V CDR1 and CDR2: SGHTA, FQGNSA. This CDR3 reads CASRLGLAGADTQYF. DNA of the CDR3: TGTGCCAGCAGACTGGGACTAGCGGGAGCGGATACGCAGTATTTT.

This chain joins TRBV7-8 and TRBJ2-2; the D gene is possibly TRBD2 (5 bases). The CDR3 is 16 residues long. Trimming stripped 2 bases from V and 3 bases from J, with 13 bases between. Looked up from germline, CDR1 is SGHVS and CDR2 is FQNEAQ. As DNA, the CDR3 is TGTGCCAGCAGCTTATTTCTGGTGGGAGACACCGGGGAGCTGTTTTTT. This translates into CASSLFLVGDTGELFF.

This clonotype was seen a few times. The rearrangement uses TRBV14 and TRBJ1-2, with 11 bases aligning to TRBD1. Per germline, CDR1 SGHDN and CDR2 FVKESK. This CDR3 is 19 amino acids long. V lost 0 bases to trimming and J lost 5 bases; unmatched junction nucleotides: 14. The CDR3 bases are TGTGCCAGCAGCCAAGATCAATCGTTGGACAGGGGGCCAGGGTATGGCTACACCTTC. Its protein is CASSQDQSLDRGPGYGYTF.

In its sample, this clonotype was seen a few times. The rearrangement uses TRBV4-2 and TRBJ1-2, with unresolved D. V dropped 1 base and J dropped 7 bases, with 7 bases sitting between them. The germline gives CDR1 LGHNA, CDR2 YNFKEQ. The CDR3 consists of 12 residues. The CDR3 reads CASSQGTGGYTF. CDR3 nucleotides: TGTGCCAGCAGCCAAGGGACTGGTGGCTACACCTTC.

The rearrangement uses TRBV29-1 and TRBJ2-3; D is possibly TRBD1 or TRBD2 (7 bases each). V was trimmed by 3 bases and J by 4 bases, leaving 20 bases between them. The CDR3 runs to 16 residues. Germline values: CDR1 SQVTM, CDR2 ANQGSEA. The CDR3 DNA is TGCAGCGTTGAGGGAGGGGGCCTCTCAGGGTCAGATACGCAGTATTTT. Its translation: CSVEGGGLSGSDTQYF.

The rearrangement joins TRBV5-4 to TRBJ2-5; 7 positions match TRBD2. Unmatched junction bases numbered 8, after V lost 4 bases and J lost 5 bases. From germline, CDR1 is SGHNT and CDR2 YYREEE (reference sequence). The CDR3 covers 14 residues. CDR3: CASSREEGQETQYF. For the CDR3, the DNA is TGTGCCAGCAGCCGGGAGGAGGGTCAGGAGACCCAGTACTTC.

The rearrangement links TRBV28 to TRBJ2-5, with D perhaps TRBD1 (6 bases). V lost 6 bases to trimming and J lost 2 bases, with 22 bases between them. Germline CDR1 and CDR2: MDHEN and SYDVKM. This CDR3 contains 17 residues. In nucleotides, the CDR3 is TGTGCCAGCAGCCGATTTCCGGGACAACGACCTCAAGAGACCCAGTACTTC. Translated, it gives CASSRFPGQRPQETQYF.